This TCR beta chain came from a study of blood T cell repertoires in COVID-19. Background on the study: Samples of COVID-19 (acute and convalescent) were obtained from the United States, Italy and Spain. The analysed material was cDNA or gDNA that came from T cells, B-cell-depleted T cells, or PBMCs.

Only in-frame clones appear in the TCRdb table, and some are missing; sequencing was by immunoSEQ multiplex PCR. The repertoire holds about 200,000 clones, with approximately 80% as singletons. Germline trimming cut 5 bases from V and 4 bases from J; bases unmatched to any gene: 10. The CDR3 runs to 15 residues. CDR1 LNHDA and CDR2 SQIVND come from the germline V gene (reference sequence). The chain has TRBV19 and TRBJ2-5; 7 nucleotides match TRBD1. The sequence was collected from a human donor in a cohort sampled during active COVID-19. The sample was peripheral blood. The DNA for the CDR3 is TGTGCCAGTAGTCCGACGACAGGGTGGGGAGAGACCCAGTACTTC. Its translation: CASSPTTGWGETQYF.